Listed below are T cell receptor beta chains from one sample, sequenced in a study of molecular identifiers for immune sequencing clone quantification. TCRdb reanalysed the PCR reads using MiXCR and keeps one entry per CDR3 protein. The sample shows just over 35,000 distinct CDR3 sequences, 19% of them seen only once. The sample consisted of naive CD8+ T cells from blood, with Jurkat cell RNA spiked in. The source of these receptors is a human donor in good health. Some libraries in this study had Jurkat cell RNA spiked in. The CDR3 runs from the conserved cysteine through the conserved F or W. D genes are given only for firm matches. Size values are once, few and many counts, or a class for expanded clones, and some rows have none.

j_call	v_call	d_call	clone_size	cdr3_aa	cdr3_nt
TRBJ2-3	TRBV20-1	TRBD2	-	CSARVSGRASDTQYF	TGCAGTGCTAGAGTTAGCGGGAGGGCCTCAGATACGCAGTATTTT
TRBJ2-7	TRBV27	TRBD1	few	CASSLGTGPHEQYF	TGTGCCAGCAGTTTAGGGACAGGGCCCCACGAGCAGTACTTC
TRBJ2-3	TRBV4-1	TRBD2	few	CANSRITSASTDTQYF	TGCGCCAACAGCCGAATAACTAGCGCCAGCACAGATACGCAGTATTTT
TRBJ2-1	TRBV29-1	TRBD2	few	CSVETSSSSYNEQFF	TGCAGCGTTGAGACTAGCTCTAGCTCCTACAATGAGCAGTTCTTC
TRBJ2-7	TRBV7-2	TRBD1	few	CASSYRGHEQYF	TGTGCCAGCAGTTACAGGGGACACGAGCAGTACTTC
TRBJ2-6	TRBV27	-	many	CASSLRGANVLTF	TGTGCCAGCAGTTTAAGGGGGGCCAACGTCCTGACTTTC
TRBJ2-2	TRBV5-1	TRBD1	many	CASSWGQENTGELFF	TGCGCCAGCAGCTGGGGACAGGAGAACACCGGGGAGCTGTTTTTT
TRBJ2-7	TRBV28	-	medium-sized	CASSPRGPYEQYF	TGTGCCAGCAGCCCCAGGGGCCCCTACGAGCAGTACTTC
TRBJ2-7	TRBV28	-	many	CASSLQVHEQYF	TGTGCCAGCAGTCTACAGGTCCACGAGCAGTACTTC
TRBJ2-7	TRBV29-1	TRBD2	many	CSALAGSISYEQYF	TGCAGCGCCCTAGCGGGCTCTATCTCCTACGAGCAGTACTTC
TRBJ2-2	TRBV12-3/TRBV12-4	TRBD1	-	CASSQLWTGGTGELFF	TGTGCCAGCAGCCAATTATGGACAGGTGGGACCGGGGAGCTGTTTTTT
TRBJ2-7	TRBV7-2	-	-	CASSLDSHEQYF	TGTGCCAGCAGCTTAGATTCCCACGAGCAGTACTTC
TRBJ2-1	TRBV29-1	TRBD1	many	CSVDPSTGGGYNEQFF	TGCAGCGTTGATCCCTCGACAGGGGGGGGGTACAATGAGCAGTTCTTC
TRBJ2-5	TRBV6-2/TRBV6-3	TRBD2	many	CASKRREHETQYF	TGTGCCAGCAAGAGGCGGGAGCATGAGACCCAGTACTTC
TRBJ2-1	TRBV24-1	-	few	CATSDSDSYNEQLF	TGTGCCACCAGTGACTCAGACTCTTACAATGAGCAGCTCTTC
TRBJ1-2	TRBV28	TRBD1	-	CASSLGQGALWYTF	TGTGCCAGCAGCCTGGGACAGGGGGCTTTGTGGTACACCTTC
TRBJ2-3	TRBV5-8	-	many	CASSLGRLTDTQYF	TGTGCCAGCAGCTTGGGTAGGCTCACAGATACGCAGTATTTT
TRBJ1-4	TRBV2	-	many	CASRSAGATNEKLFF	TGTGCCAGCAGATCAGCAGGGGCAACTAATGAAAAACTGTTTTTT
TRBJ2-3	TRBV29-1	-	medium-sized	CSAEFSTDTQYF	TGCAGCGCTGAGTTTAGCACAGATACGCAGTATTTT
TRBJ2-7	TRBV5-1	-	many	CASSQGGGYEQYF	TGCGCCAGCAGCCAAGGGGGGGGCTACGAGCAGTACTTC
TRBJ2-4	TRBV19	TRBD1	-	CASSIGFPGGEWQYF	TGTGCCAGTAGTATCGGCTTTCCAGGGGGCGAGTGGCAGTACTTC
TRBJ2-3	TRBV6-2/TRBV6-3	-	medium-sized	CASSYWGQTDTQYF	TGTGCCAGCAGTTACTGGGGGCAGACAGATACGCAGTATTTT
TRBJ2-7	TRBV20-1	TRBD2	-	CSAHRRGGRAGEQYF	TGCAGTGCTCACCGGAGGGGCGGGAGGGCTGGGGAGCAGTACTTC
TRBJ2-7	TRBV27	TRBD1	-	CASSLTGTGSYEQYF	TGTGCCAGCAGTTTAACCGGGACAGGGTCCTACGAGCAGTACTTC
TRBJ2-7	TRBV27	TRBD2	many	CASSPLTSGYEQYF	TGTGCCAGCAGTCCCCTGACTAGCGGCTACGAGCAGTACTTC
TRBJ1-1	TRBV4-2	-	many	CASNEQGALAEAFF	TGTGCCAGCAACGAACAGGGCGCGCTGGCTGAAGCTTTCTTT
TRBJ2-3	TRBV10-3	-	many	CAIREPLRDTQYF	TGTGCCATCAGGGAACCATTGCGAGATACGCAGTATTTT
TRBJ2-3	TRBV4-1	-	many	CASSPEELADTQYF	TGCGCCAGCAGCCCTGAGGAACTAGCAGATACGCAGTATTTT
TRBJ2-5	TRBV4-3	-	-	CASSQDHRGFVETQYF	TGCGCCAGCAGCCAAGATCATCGGGGGTTTGTGGAGACCCAGTACTTC
TRBJ2-7	TRBV4-2	-	medium-sized	CASSHLGETGEQYF	TGTGCCAGCAGCCACCTCGGCGAAACTGGCGAGCAGTACTTC
TRBJ2-3	TRBV30	TRBD2	few	CAWSVDGAGGPTDTQYF	TGTGCCTGGAGTGTAGACGGGGCGGGGGGGCCAACAGATACGCAGTATTTT
TRBJ2-1	TRBV20-1	-	many	CSANPTGSYNEQFF	TGCAGTGCTAACCCCACCGGCTCCTACAATGAGCAGTTCTTC
TRBJ2-1	TRBV5-1	-	-	CASSLTGGGQFF	TGCGCCAGCAGCTTGACAGGAGGAGGGCAGTTCTTC
TRBJ2-7	TRBV4-1	TRBD2	-	CASSLSGSSPNEQYF	TGCGCCAGCAGCCTGAGCGGGAGCTCTCCTAACGAGCAGTACTTC
TRBJ2-5	TRBV5-4	-	many	CASRPQGVHLETQYF	TGTGCCAGCAGGCCACAGGGAGTACACCTAGAGACCCAGTACTTC
TRBJ2-1	TRBV30	-	few	CAWSPGYNEQFF	TGTGCCTGGAGCCCCGGCTACAATGAGCAGTTCTTC
TRBJ2-1	TRBV4-1	TRBD1	many	CASSQGDSREQFF	TGCGCCAGCAGCCAAGGGGACAGCCGTGAGCAGTTCTTC
TRBJ2-3	TRBV4-3	TRBD1	many	CASSLDRGLTQYF	TGCGCCAGCAGCCTAGACAGGGGGCTTACGCAGTATTTT
TRBJ2-3	TRBV12-3/TRBV12-4	-	many	CASSWSGPGTDTQYF	TGTGCCAGCAGTTGGAGCGGTCCTGGCACAGATACGCAGTATTTT
TRBJ2-6	TRBV6-2/TRBV6-3	-	-	CASSPYEMGANVLTF	TGTGCCAGCAGCCCCTATGAAATGGGGGCCAACGTCCTGACTTTC
TRBJ1-6	TRBV5-5	-	many	CASSLGSHSPLHF	TGTGCCAGCAGCTTGGGCAGCCATTCACCCCTCCACTTT
TRBJ2-2	TRBV25-1	-	few	CASSDARGGGSGELFF	TGTGCCAGCAGTGACGCCCGAGGGGGAGGTTCCGGGGAGCTGTTTTTT
TRBJ2-7	TRBV19	-	-	CASSLGHSSYEQYF	TGTGCCAGTAGCCTGGGCCACAGCTCCTACGAGCAGTACTTC
TRBJ2-7	TRBV20-1	-	many	CSADSGSSYEQYF	TGCAGTGCGGATAGCGGCAGCTCCTACGAGCAGTACTTC
TRBJ2-5	TRBV10-3	TRBD2	-	CAISEPTSGVEETQYF	TGTGCCATCAGTGAGCCGACTAGCGGGGTTGAAGAGACCCAGTACTTC
TRBJ2-3	TRBV29-1	-	few	CSVDGPITDTQYF	TGCAGCGTTGATGGGCCTATAACAGATACGCAGTATTTT
TRBJ1-3	TRBV4-3	-	many	CASSQGTAAPGNTIYF	TGCGCCAGCAGCCAAGGTACGGCGGCTCCTGGAAACACCATATATTTT
TRBJ1-2	TRBV28	TRBD1	few	CASSLGQGDYGYTF	TGTGCCAGCAGTTTAGGACAGGGGGACTATGGCTACACCTTC
TRBJ2-1	TRBV6-2/TRBV6-3	-	-	CASSYSVQGYNEQFF	TGTGCCAGCAGTTACTCGGTGCAGGGCTACAATGAGCAGTTCTTC
TRBJ2-6	TRBV3-1	-	many	CASSLITGTLSGANVLTF	TGTGCCAGCAGCCTCATCACCGGGACGCTCTCTGGGGCCAACGTCCTGACTTTC
TRBJ2-7	TRBV6-1	TRBD2	many	CASSELGLAGAYEQYF	TGTGCCAGCAGTGAACTGGGACTAGCGGGGGCCTACGAGCAGTACTTC
TRBJ2-5	TRBV9	-	-	CASSGAVQETQCF	TGTGCCAGCAGCGGAGCGGTCCAAGAGACCCAGTGCTTC